This TCR beta chain came from a study of OX40 agonist ivuxolimab in advanced cancers. About the investigation overall: Ivuxolimab was an agonistic, fully human IgG2 monoclonal antibody directed against OX40 (CD134), a costimulatory receptor. Of the roughly 54 dose-escalation patients, hepatocellular carcinoma was present in approximately 20, melanoma in around 15, renal cell carcinoma in 9 and head and neck cancer in 9. Peripheral TCRbeta sequencing was intended to test whether TCR sequence diversity was altered and clonal T-cell expansion was caused by ivuxolimab. The paper describes the monotherapy dose-escalation part (N = 52 patients) of the phase I trial of ivuxolimab. In the dose-escalation cohort, 70% to 90% of patients were male, and the mean age was approximately 60 years with a range of roughly 20 to 85. Three dose-escalation patients achieved partial responses, one with hepatocellular carcinoma and two with cutaneous melanoma. Patients were allowed to have had prior anti-PD-1, anti-PD-L1 or anti-CTLA-4 therapy, and approximately 40% of the dose-escalation patients had been treated with checkpoint inhibitors. Intravenous ivuxolimab was administered to patients every 2 weeks at six dose levels: 0.01, 0.1, 0.3, 1.5, 3 and 10 mg/kg.

Genomic DNA was extracted from sorted cells for sequencing of the TCRbeta CDR3 region. The immunoSEQ Assay was used for sequencing of TCRbeta CDR3 regions. The table comes from immuneACCESS by way of TCRdb, which keeps in-frame sequences with V and J called. Part of the clones is missing from these tables; in studies checked, under half for an unresolved V gene and the rest for unknown reasons. The sample table shows roughly 73,000 clones, and around 88% are seen once. Approximately 2.3% of the sample is held by the ten biggest clonotypes. Patients with autoimmune disease history or receiving systemic immunosuppression were excluded from the trial. Peripheral blood for TCR sequencing was drawn from every dose cohort at baseline, at cycle 4 day 1 and at cycle 7 day 1. Samples came from an open-label, multicenter, first-in-human phase I dose-escalation trial of ivuxolimab. Adults with locally advanced or metastatic melanoma, renal cell carcinoma, hepatocellular carcinoma or head and neck squamous cell carcinoma were enrolled in the trial. CD4+ and CD8+ T cells were sorted separately from peripheral blood before TCR sequencing.

Results and caveats for the whole study, not just this receptor: Low levels of normalized T-cell clonal expansion were also seen in some patients who did not respond. Antigen specificity was not determined for the clonally expanded peripheral T cells. After ivuxolimab, more expanded clones were found on average in CD8+ T cells than in CD4+ T cells. In partial responders in the 0.1-3.0 mg/kg groups, normalized peripheral clonal expansion was found to be among the lowest, especially among CD8+ T cells. At doses from 0.1 to 3.0 mg/kg, clonal expansion was seen in both CD4+ and CD8+ blood T cells between baseline and week 6.

V loses 2 bases at its end and J loses 7 bases; junction bases beyond the gene matches: 7. Including the terminal cysteine and phenylalanine, the CDR3 comprises 13 residues. Solely the CDR3 DNA is kept, with 39 bases framed from the first base. Looking up the germline V gene (reference sequence) yields CDR1 GTSNPN and CDR2 SVGIG. On this clone: There is no known antigen for this receptor. No per-base quality is available; no much larger clone lies one base away.

The chain uses TRBV30 and TRBJ1-2; 7 bases in the middle match TRBD1. Material: CD4+ or CD8+ T cells sorted from blood, obtained in a trial of the OX40 agonist ivuxolimab. The sequence was collected from an adult with an advanced solid tumor such as melanoma, head and neck, liver or kidney cancer. The CDR3 protein sequence reads: CAWSQGTESGYTF. The nucleotide sequence reads as follows: TGTGCCTGGAGTCAGGGGACAGAATCTGGCTACACCTTC.